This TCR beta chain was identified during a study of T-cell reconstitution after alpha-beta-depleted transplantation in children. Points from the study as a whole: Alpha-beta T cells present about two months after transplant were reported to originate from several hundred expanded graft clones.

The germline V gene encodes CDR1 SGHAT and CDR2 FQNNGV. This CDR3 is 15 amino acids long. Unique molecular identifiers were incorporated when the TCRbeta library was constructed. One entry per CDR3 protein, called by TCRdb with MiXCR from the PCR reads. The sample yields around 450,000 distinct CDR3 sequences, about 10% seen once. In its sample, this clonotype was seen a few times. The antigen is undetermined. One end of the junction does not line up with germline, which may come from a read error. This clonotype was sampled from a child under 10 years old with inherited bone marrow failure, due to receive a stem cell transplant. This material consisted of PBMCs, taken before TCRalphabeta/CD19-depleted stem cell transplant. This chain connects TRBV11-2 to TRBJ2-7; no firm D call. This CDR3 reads CASSLDSRSSSEQYF. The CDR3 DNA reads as TGTGCCAGCAGCTTAGATTCGCGTTCATCCTCCGAGCAGTACTTC. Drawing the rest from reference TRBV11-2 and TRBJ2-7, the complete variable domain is EAGVAQSPRYKIIEKRQSVAFWCNPISGHATLYWYQQILGQGPKLLIQFQNNGVVDDSQLPKDRFSAERLKGVDSTLKIQPAKLEDSAVYLCASSLDSRSSSEQYFGPGTRLTVT.